Each of the 14 T cell receptor beta chains below was sequenced from the same sample in a study of blood T cell repertoires in COVID-19. Profiled with immunoSEQ multiplex PCR; TCRdb holds only in-frame clones, not every one. The table records about 180,000 clones, over 75% of them present only once. Sequenced input: PBMCs or T cells enriched from blood (not recorded which). The receptors stem from a woman aged 45-60 years who had recovered from COVID-19.

J is TRBJ1-6 and V is TRBV3-1 (or the pseudogene TRBV3-2); TRBD1 aligns across 9 bases. The junction had 4 bases not matched to a gene; V was cut back by 4 bases and J by 6 bases. The CDR3 runs to 15 residues. The germline CDR1 and CDR2 sequences are LGHDT and YNNKEL (reference sequence). The CDR3 DNA reads TGTGCCAGCAGCCTCCGGGACAGGGCTAATTCACCCCTCCACTTT. Amino acid sequence: CASSLRDRANSPLHF.

CDR3 sequence: CASSPWASGDNEQFF. CDR3 coding DNA: TGTGCCAGCAGCCCCTGGGCTAGCGGGGACAATGAGCAGTTCTTC. This chain connects TRBV11-3 to TRBJ2-1; 9 bases fit TRBD2. V was pared by 5 bases and J by 5 bases, with 7 bases of the junction left unmatched. Germline V lookup: CDR1 SGHNT, CDR2 YENEEA. The CDR3 totals 15 residues.

The chain couples TRBV5-4 to TRBJ2-6; 7 nucleotides agree with TRBD1. This CDR3 spans 15 amino acids. The junction had 1 base not matched to a gene; V was cut back by 4 bases and J by 0 bases. Germline V gives CDR1 SGHNT, CDR2 YYREEE (reference sequence). The DNA for the CDR3 is TGTGCCAGCAGCCCAGGGGGCTCTGGGGCCAACGTCCTGACTTTC. Amino acids: CASSPGGSGANVLTF.

The chain employs TRBV5-1 and TRBJ2-7; a possible D gene is TRBD1 (5 bases). The V gene's germline CDR1 is SGHRS and CDR2 YFSETQ. The CDR3 spans 14 residues. Deletions cut 0 bases from V and 4 bases from J, with 11 bases between. CDR3 protein: CASSLAREGYEQYF. The CDR3 DNA reads as TGCGCCAGCAGCTTGGCCAGGGAAGGGTACGAGCAGTACTTC.

This clone appeared a single time. The gene calls are TRBV18 and TRBJ2-5, with 7 bases lining up with TRBD2. Germline CDR1 and CDR2: KGHSH and LQKENI. J was trimmed by 5 bases and V by 4 bases; bases with no gene match: 7. The CDR3 sequence is 14 residues long. The chain's CDR3 is CASSLTREAETQYF. The CDR3 bases are TGTGCCAGCTCACTTACCCGGGAGGCGGAGACCCAGTACTTC.

CDR3 sequence reads: CASSLAPGGFSGANVLTF. Here the CDR3 DNA reads TGTGCCAGCAGCTTGGCCCCAGGGGGGTTCTCTGGGGCCAACGTCCTGACTTTC. This sequence joins TRBV5-4 and TRBJ2-6; D is possibly TRBD1 (7 bases). The V gene's germline CDR1 is SGHNT and CDR2 YYREEE (reference sequence). CDR3 size: 18 residues. The V end lost 0 bases, the J end lost 0 bases, and 13 bases lay between the germline ends.

The chain recombines TRBV6-5 with TRBJ2-7; no definite D call. V gave up 2 bases and J gave up 0 bases, with 11 bases separating them. The germline V gene has CDR1 MNHEY and CDR2 SVGAGI. CDR3 length equals 15 residues. In nucleotides, the CDR3 is TGTGCCAGCAGTTACAACTCGCTAAGCTCCTACGAGCAGTACTTC. Its protein is CASSYNSLSSYEQYF.

The chain is built from TRBV6-5 and TRBJ1-1; D is uncertain. The V gene lost 7 bases and the J gene lost 1 base, with 10 bases spanning the gap. The germline CDR1 and CDR2 sequences are MNHEY and SVGAGI. CDR3 size: 13 residues. The CDR3 DNA sequence: TGTGCCAGCACCGCGGGCAGGAACACTGAAGCTTTCTTT. Its translation is CASTAGRNTEAFF.

The chain links TRBV7-2 to TRBJ2-7, with D possibly being TRBD1 (6 bases). The V and J ends lost 6 bases and 5 bases respectively, with 20 bases between them. The CDR3 runs to 15 residues. Looked up from germline, CDR1 is SGHTA and CDR2 is FQGNSA. In DNA, the CDR3 is TGTGCCAGCAGTCCGCGGCAGGGGCAAATACACGAGCAGTACTTC. Translated, it gives CASSPRQGQIHEQYF.

The gene calls are TRBV29-1 and TRBJ2-7, with 7 nucleotides matching TRBD1. CDR3 length: 14 amino acids. Germline CDR1 reads SQVTM; CDR2 reads ANQGSEA. Germline trimming cut 6 bases from V and 5 bases from J; bases unmatched to any gene: 13. For the CDR3, the DNA is TGCAGCGTCTCAACCCAAACAGGGGTCCACGAGCAGTACTTC. This gives the protein CSVSTQTGVHEQYF.

This clone has just one count. The chain carries TRBV28 and TRBJ1-6; TRBD1 is a possible D gene (6 bases). V shed 7 bases and J shed 7 bases, with 14 bases lying between them. This CDR3 is 14 amino acids long. CDR1 is MDHEN, CDR2 SYDVKM, per germline. Here the CDR3 DNA reads TGTGCCAGCAACGGGGGGCTGGGAAATTCACCCCTCCACTTT. Its translation: CASNGGLGNSPLHF.

The V gene is TRBV5-4, the J gene TRBJ2-1; D perhaps matches TRBD2 (5 bases). Trimming took off 2 bases at V and 2 bases at J, with 14 bases between the two ends. CDR3 length: 16 residues. CDR1 and CDR2 (germline): SGHNT, YYREEE (reference sequence). The CDR3 bases are TGTGCCAGCAGCTTTCGAGGCGGGCCGACCTACAATGAGCAGTTCTTC. Its translation is CASSFRGGPTYNEQFF.

V gene TRBV6-5 combines with J gene TRBJ2-7; D call uncertain. The V gene lost 8 bases and the J gene lost 3 bases, with 14 bases spanning the gap. Germline V gives CDR1 MNHEY, CDR2 SVGAGI. The length of the CDR3 is 13 residues. CDR3 nucleotides: TGTGCCAGCTCCCTTCAGGCCAACTACGAGCAGTACTTC. Translating gives CASSLQANYEQYF.

The genes are TRBV5-5 and TRBJ2-3; TRBD2 aligns across 7 bases. The CDR3 length is 16 residues. CDR1 SGHKS and CDR2 YYEKEE come from the germline V gene (reference sequence). With 1 base clipped from V and 0 bases from J, the junction kept 5 bases outside the gene matches. The CDR3 DNA follows: TGTGCCAGCAGCTTGCCTCTAGCGGCTAGCACAGATACGCAGTATTTT. As protein: CASSLPLAASTDTQYF. The full variable domain, completed using reference TRBV5-5 and TRBJ2-3, is DAGVTQSPTHLIKTRGQQVTLRCSPISGHKSVSWYQQVLGQGPQFIFQYYEKEERGRGNFPDRFSARQFPNYSSELNVNALLLGDSALYLCASSLPLAASTDTQYFGPGTRLTVL.